A single sample gave rise to the 20 T cell receptor beta chains below, sequenced in a study of Graves' ophthalmopathy and Graves' hyperthyroidism. RNA served as the template for amplifying TCR beta CDR3 regions. Scientists carried out first-round RT-PCR using HTBI primers and then a second-round multiplex PCR. One entry per CDR3 protein results from TCRdb running MiXCR on the multiplex PCR reads. The profile shows roughly 600,000 distinct CDR3 sequences, approximately 37% of them singletons. The sequencing sample was made of peripheral blood or thyroid tissue (not recorded which). All receptors derive from an adult man with Graves' hyperthyroidism.

The genes are TRBV2 and TRBJ1-5, with D unresolved. CDR1 is SNHLY and CDR2 is FYNNEI in the germline V gene. The V end lost 9 bases, the J end lost 7 bases, and 31 bases lay between the germline ends. CDR3 length: 18 residues. This CDR3 reads CASALRGSLAGSEQPQHF. Here the CDR3 DNA reads TGTGCCAGTGCCCTCCGCGGCAGCTTAGCAGGAAGCGAGCAGCCCCAGCATTTT.

Many counts were recorded for this clonotype. The chain has TRBV12-3 or TRBV12-4 and TRBJ1-2, with D tentatively TRBD1 (6 bases). The CDR3 has 13 amino acids. Trimming left V 4 bases short and J 3 bases short, with 9 bases between. As DNA, the CDR3 is TGTGCCAGCAGTTGGAGGGGGGACTATGGCTACACCTTC. It translates to CASSWRGDYGYTF.

This clonotype was observed a few times. This chain connects TRBV5-1 to TRBJ2-2; a possible D gene is TRBD2 (5 bases). The CDR3 has 17 amino acids. V gave up 5 bases and J gave up 0 bases, with 17 bases separating them. The V gene's germline CDR1 is SGHRS and CDR2 YFSETQ. CDR3 amino acids: CASSLPPKGANTGELFF. As DNA, the CDR3 is TGCGCCAGCAGTTTACCCCCAAAGGGAGCGAACACCGGGGAGCTGTTTTTT.

This clonotype was seen many times. This chain joins TRBV20-1 and TRBJ2-5; 10 bases match TRBD1. With 3 bases clipped from V and 4 bases from J, the junction kept 2 bases outside the gene matches. This CDR3 has 13 residues. CDR1 and CDR2 from the germline V gene are DFQATT and SNEGSKA (reference sequence). CDR3 amino acids: CSASDRGRETQYF. The CDR3 nucleotides read TGCAGTGCTAGCGACAGGGGGCGAGAGACCCAGTACTTC.

The V call is TRBV12-3 or TRBV12-4, the J call TRBJ1-5; no definite D call. The CDR3 is made up of 15 amino acids. The V end was cut by 2 bases, the J end by 6 bases, with 14 bases between. The CDR3 DNA reads TGTGCCAGCAGTTTATCGCGAGGCGCTGCTCAGCCCCAGCATTTT. Translation: CASSLSRGAAQPQHF.

On this clonotype: A read error may explain this, as a much larger clone is one base away. The chain carries TRBV5-1 and TRBJ2-7; the D gene could be TRBD1 or TRBD2 (5 bases each). V was trimmed by 0 bases and J by 7 bases, leaving 20 bases between them. Germline CDR1 and CDR2: SGHRS and YFSETQ. This CDR3 is 16 amino acids long. CDR3 region: CASSLVSEGPRLEQYF. CDR3 bases: TGCGCCAGCAGCTTGGTTAGCGAGGGACCTCGATTGGAGCAGTACTTC.

The chain employs TRBV10-3 and TRBJ2-7; 9 bases are a match to TRBD2. The CDR3 has 12 amino acids. With 10 bases clipped from V and 7 bases from J, the junction kept 8 bases outside the gene matches. Germline-derived CDR1 and CDR2 are ENHRY and SYGVKD. The chain's CDR3 is CATEGLAGEQYF. CDR3 DNA sequence: TGTGCCACCGAGGGACTAGCTGGGGAGCAGTACTTC.

CDR3 in amino acids: CASSALQGTRSYEQYF. The CDR3, as DNA: TGTGCCAGTAGTGCTCTTCAGGGGACCCGATCCTACGAGCAGTACTTC. The rearrangement joins TRBV19 to TRBJ2-7; perhaps TRBD1 as D (6 bases). Trimming cost V 5 bases and J 1 base, with 18 bases left between them. Germline lookup yields CDR1 LNHDA and CDR2 SQIVND (reference sequence). CDR3 length: 16 residues. The full variable domain, its missing parts supplied by reference TRBV19 and TRBJ2-7, is DGGITQSPKYLFRKEGQNVTLSCEQNLNHDAMYWYRQDPGQGLRLIYYSQIVNDFQKGDIAEGYSVSREKKESFPLTVTSAQKNPTAFYLCASSALQGTRSYEQYFGPGTRLTVT.

Regarding this clonotype: Possible read error: a much larger clone is one base away. The chain joins TRBV12-3 or TRBV12-4 to TRBJ1-5; unclear D gene. Trimming stripped 5 bases from V and 3 bases from J, with 11 bases between. The CDR3 has 14 residues. CDR3 region: CASSRGSPNQPQHF. CDR3 in DNA: TGTGCCAGCAGTCGTGGCAGCCCCAATCAGCCCCAGCATTTT.

This rearrangement joins TRBV7-2 to TRBJ2-3, with unresolved D. The CDR3 is 12 residues long. Germline V gene data show CDR1 as SGHTA and CDR2 as FQGNSA. The ends were cut back, 5 bases at V and 6 bases at J, with 9 bases in the middle. CDR3 sequence reads: CASSDHGDTQYF. The CDR3 DNA reads as TGTGCCAGCAGCGACCATGGGGATACGCAGTATTTT.

The count of this clonotype is one. A read error may produce the germline difference seen at one junction end. The rearrangement links TRBV7-9 to TRBJ2-5, with 9 bases fitting TRBD1. The end of the DNA aligns better with TRBJ2-1, so the J call may be wrong. The CDR3 loop spans 14 amino acids. From germline, CDR1 is SEHNR and CDR2 FQNEAQ (reference sequence). The CDR3 is CASRDRGGPNGQFF. CDR3 in DNA: TGTGCCAGCCGTGACAGGGGGGGGCCCAATGGGCAGTTCTTC.

This chain links TRBV6-5 with TRBJ1-2; D is perhaps TRBD1 (6 bases). The V and J ends lost 5 bases and 4 bases respectively, with 14 bases between them. This CDR3 spans 14 amino acids. Germline V lookup: CDR1 MNHEY, CDR2 SVGAGI. This chain's CDR3 is CASSELTGLYGYTF. The CDR3 DNA sequence: TGTGCCAGCAGTGAATTGACAGGACTCTATGGCTACACCTTC.

This clonotype was detected many times. The gene calls are TRBV7-2 and TRBJ1-4; TRBD1 aligns across 9 bases. J lost 8 bases, V lost 5 bases, and 9 bases had no gene match. The CDR3 contains 15 residues. Per germline, CDR1 SGHTA and CDR2 FQGNSA. The CDR3 coding sequence is TGTGCCAGCAGCACTACAGGGGGCGGCGGCGAAAAACTGTTTTTT. This sequence encodes CASSTTGGGGEKLFF.

This clonotype was detected only a few times. The chain has TRBV6-5 and TRBJ1-5; 10 positions match TRBD1. The CDR3 spans 17 residues. Germline assignment: CDR1 MNHEY and CDR2 SVGAGI. V lost 2 bases and J lost 2; bases outside the gene matches: 6. CDR3 sequence: CASSYVTGTGGNQPQHF. CDR3 sequence (DNA): TGTGCCAGCAGTTACGTCACCGGGACAGGGGGCAATCAGCCCCAGCATTTT.

This clonotype was observed at least ten times. A junction boundary mismatches the germline segment, possibly from a read error. The rearrangement links TRBV7-9 to TRBJ1-2, with D tentatively TRBD1 (6 bases). Germline-derived CDR1 and CDR2 are SEHNR and FQNEAQ (reference sequence). This CDR3 is built from 10 residues. The CDR3 DNA sequence: TGTGCCAGCAGCCCGACAGGCGACGCCTTC. This sequence encodes CASSPTGDAF.

As concerns this clonotype: The germline gene is not matched at one end of the junction; a read error may be the cause. The chain has TRBV25-1 and TRBJ2-7, with D possibly called TRBD1 or TRBD2 (5 bases each). The CDR3 has 13 residues. The germline V gene encodes CDR1 MGHDK and CDR2 SYGVNS. CDR3 loop: CASSWFGDGELYF. The CDR3 bases are TGTGCCAGCAGTTGGTTTGGGGACGGGGAGCTGTACTTC.

The table lists this clonotype with many counts. The chain couples TRBV19 to TRBJ2-7, with 7 nucleotides matching TRBD2. In germline, CDR1 is LNHDA, CDR2 SQIVND (reference sequence). The V segment lost 4 bases and the J segment 6 bases; nucleotides outside the gene matches: 9. The CDR3 has 14 amino acids. The CDR3 nucleotides read TGTGCCAGTAGTAAGGTCCTAGCGGCGTCCGAGCAGTACTTC. This gives the protein CASSKVLAASEQYF.

V is TRBV7-2 and J is TRBJ1-1; D is unresolved. CDR1 and CDR2 (germline): SGHTA, FQGNSA. Trimming cost V 2 bases and J 4 bases, with 11 bases left between them. CDR3 length: 14 residues. The CDR3 coding sequence is TGTGCCAGCAGCTTATTAGGGCCGGGCACTGAAGCTTTCTTT. Its translation: CASSLLGPGTEAFF.

The V call is TRBV10-3, the J call TRBJ1-2; maybe TRBD1 (6 bases). V dropped 11 bases and J dropped 5 bases, with 18 bases sitting between them. Germline loops: CDR1 ENHRY, CDR2 SYGVKD. The CDR3 runs 13 residues. CDR3 sequence reads: CAGSPGVWYGYTF. CDR3 coding DNA: TGTGCCGGCAGCCCAGGGGTCTGGTATGGCTACACCTTC.

This clonotype was recorded many times. V is TRBV18 and J is TRBJ2-7; D possibly matches TRBD1 or TRBD2 (5 bases each). The CDR3 length is 14 residues. CDR1 is KGHSH and CDR2 is LQKENI in the germline V gene. Trimming cost V 5 bases and J 2 bases, with 13 bases left between them. The CDR3 is CASSTGAQTYEQYF. The CDR3 DNA follows: TGTGCCAGCTCAACCGGGGCCCAAACCTACGAGCAGTACTTC.